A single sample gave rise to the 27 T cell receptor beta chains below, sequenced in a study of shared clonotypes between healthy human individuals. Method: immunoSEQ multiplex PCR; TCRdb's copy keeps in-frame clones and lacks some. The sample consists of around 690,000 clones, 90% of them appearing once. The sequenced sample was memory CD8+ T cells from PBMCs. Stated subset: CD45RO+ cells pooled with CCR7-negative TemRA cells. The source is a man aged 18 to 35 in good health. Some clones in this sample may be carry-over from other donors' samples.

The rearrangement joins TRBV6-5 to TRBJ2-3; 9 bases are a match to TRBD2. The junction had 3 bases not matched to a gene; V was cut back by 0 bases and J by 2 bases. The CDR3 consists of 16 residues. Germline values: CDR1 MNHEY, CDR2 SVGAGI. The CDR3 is CASSYSPSGTTDTQYF. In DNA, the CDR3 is TGTGCCAGCAGTTACTCGCCTAGCGGGACCACAGATACGCAGTATTTT.

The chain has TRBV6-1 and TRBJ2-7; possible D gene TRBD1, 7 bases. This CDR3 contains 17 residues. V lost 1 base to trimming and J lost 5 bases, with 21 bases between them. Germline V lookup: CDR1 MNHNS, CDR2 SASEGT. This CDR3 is CASSEVGGGREAHEQYF. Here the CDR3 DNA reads TGTGCCAGCAGTGAAGTAGGGGGCGGAAGGGAGGCCCACGAGCAGTACTTC.

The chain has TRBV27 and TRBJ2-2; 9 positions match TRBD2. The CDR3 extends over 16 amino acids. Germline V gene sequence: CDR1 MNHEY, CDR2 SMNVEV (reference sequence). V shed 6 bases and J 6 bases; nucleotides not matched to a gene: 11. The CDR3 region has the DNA TGTGCCAGCAGAAAAGGTAGCGGGAGCCCTCCCGGGGAGCTGTTTTTT. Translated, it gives CASRKGSGSPPGELFF.

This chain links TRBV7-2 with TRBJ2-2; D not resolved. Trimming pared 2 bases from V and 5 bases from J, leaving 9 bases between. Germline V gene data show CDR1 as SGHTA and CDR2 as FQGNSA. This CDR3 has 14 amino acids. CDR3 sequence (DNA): TGTGCCAGCAGCTTATATGCATATACCGGGGAGCTGTTTTTT. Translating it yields CASSLYAYTGELFF.

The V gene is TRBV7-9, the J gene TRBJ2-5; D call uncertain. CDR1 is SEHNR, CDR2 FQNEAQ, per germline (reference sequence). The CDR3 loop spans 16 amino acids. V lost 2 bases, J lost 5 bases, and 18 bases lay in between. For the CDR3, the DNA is TGTGCCAGCAGCTTAAGTCGGACCCCAGCTAAGGAGACCCAGTACTTC. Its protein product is CASSLSRTPAKETQYF. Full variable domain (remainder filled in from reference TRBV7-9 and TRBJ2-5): DTGVSQNPRHKITKRGQNVTFRCDPISEHNRLYWYRQTLGQGPEFLTYFQNEAQLEKSRLLSDRFSAERPKGSFSTLEIQRTEQGDSAMYLCASSLSRTPAKETQYFGPGTRLLVL.

As DNA, the CDR3 is TGTGCCTGGAGCCCGGACGGTTTCTTAAATCAGCCCCAGCATTTT. Its translation is CAWSPDGFLNQPQHF. The rearrangement uses TRBV30 and TRBJ1-5; D gene unclear. The length of the CDR3 is 15 residues. V lost 3 bases and J lost 4, with 16 bases in between. The germline V gene has CDR1 GTSNPN and CDR2 SVGIG (reference sequence).

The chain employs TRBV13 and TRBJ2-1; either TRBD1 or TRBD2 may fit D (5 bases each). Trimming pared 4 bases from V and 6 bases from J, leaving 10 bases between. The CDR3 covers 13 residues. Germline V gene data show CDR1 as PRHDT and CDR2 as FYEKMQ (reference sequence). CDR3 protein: CASSSRGANEQFF. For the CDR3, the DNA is TGTGCCAGCAGCTCCCGGGGCGCCAATGAGCAGTTCTTC.

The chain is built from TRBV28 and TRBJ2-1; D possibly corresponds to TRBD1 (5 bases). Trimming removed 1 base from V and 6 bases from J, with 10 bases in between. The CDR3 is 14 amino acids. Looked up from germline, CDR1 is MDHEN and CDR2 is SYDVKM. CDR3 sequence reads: CASSLFVRVNEQFF. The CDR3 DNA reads TGTGCCAGCAGTTTATTCGTCAGGGTCAATGAGCAGTTCTTC.

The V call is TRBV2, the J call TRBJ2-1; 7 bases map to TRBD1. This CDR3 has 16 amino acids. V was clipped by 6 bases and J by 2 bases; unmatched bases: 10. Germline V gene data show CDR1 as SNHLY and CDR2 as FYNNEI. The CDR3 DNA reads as TGTGCCAGCAGGGGCAGACAGGGAGTAACCTACAATGAGCAGTTCTTC. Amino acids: CASRGRQGVTYNEQFF.

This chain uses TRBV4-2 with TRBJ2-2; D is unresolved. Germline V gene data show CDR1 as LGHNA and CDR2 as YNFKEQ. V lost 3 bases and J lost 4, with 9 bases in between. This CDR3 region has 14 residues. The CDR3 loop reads CASSHFHRTGELFF. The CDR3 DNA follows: TGTGCCAGCAGCCATTTTCACCGCACCGGGGAGCTGTTTTTT.

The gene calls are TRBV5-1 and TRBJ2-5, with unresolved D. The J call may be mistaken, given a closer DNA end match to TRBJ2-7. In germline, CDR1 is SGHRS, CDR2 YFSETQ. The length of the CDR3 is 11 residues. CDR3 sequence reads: CASSFGYEQYF. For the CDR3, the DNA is TGCGCCAGCAGCTTTGGGTACGAGCAGTACTTC.

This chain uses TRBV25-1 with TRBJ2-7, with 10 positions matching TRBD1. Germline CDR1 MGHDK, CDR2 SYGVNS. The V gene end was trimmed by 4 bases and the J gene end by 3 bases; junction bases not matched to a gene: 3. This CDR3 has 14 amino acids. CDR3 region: CASSARDRGYEQYF. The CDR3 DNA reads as TGTGCCAGCAGTGCCCGGGACAGGGGCTACGAGCAGTACTTC.

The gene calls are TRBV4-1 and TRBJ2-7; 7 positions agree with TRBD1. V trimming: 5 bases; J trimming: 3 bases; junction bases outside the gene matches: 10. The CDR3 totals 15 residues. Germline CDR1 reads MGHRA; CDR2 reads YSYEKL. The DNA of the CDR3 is TGCGCCAGCAGCTTGCCCGGGACAGCCCGCTACGAGCAGTACTTC. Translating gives CASSLPGTARYEQYF.

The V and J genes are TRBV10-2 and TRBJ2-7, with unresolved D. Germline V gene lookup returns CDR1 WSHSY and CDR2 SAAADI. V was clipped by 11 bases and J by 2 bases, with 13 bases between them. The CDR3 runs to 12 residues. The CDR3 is CAALQNPYEQYF. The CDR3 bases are TGCGCCGCACTACAGAACCCCTACGAGCAGTACTTC.

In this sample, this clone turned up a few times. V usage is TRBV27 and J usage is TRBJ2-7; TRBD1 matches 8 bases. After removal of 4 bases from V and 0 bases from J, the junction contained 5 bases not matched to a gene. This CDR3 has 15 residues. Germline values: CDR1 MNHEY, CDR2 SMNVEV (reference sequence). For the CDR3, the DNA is TGTGCCAGCAGTTGGTGGACAGGGAGCTCCTACGAGCAGTACTTC. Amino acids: CASSWWTGSSYEQYF.

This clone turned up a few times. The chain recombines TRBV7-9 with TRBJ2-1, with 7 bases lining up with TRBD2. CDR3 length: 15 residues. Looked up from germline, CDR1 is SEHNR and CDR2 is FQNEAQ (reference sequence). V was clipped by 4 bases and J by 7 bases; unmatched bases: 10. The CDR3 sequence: CASSSREEFGNEQFF. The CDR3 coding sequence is TGTGCCAGCAGCTCTCGGGAGGAATTTGGAAATGAGCAGTTCTTC. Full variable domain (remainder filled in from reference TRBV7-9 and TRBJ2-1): DTGVSQNPRHKITKRGQNVTFRCDPISEHNRLYWYRQTLGQGPEFLTYFQNEAQLEKSRLLSDRFSAERPKGSFSTLEIQRTEQGDSAMYLCASSSREEFGNEQFFGPGTRLTVL.

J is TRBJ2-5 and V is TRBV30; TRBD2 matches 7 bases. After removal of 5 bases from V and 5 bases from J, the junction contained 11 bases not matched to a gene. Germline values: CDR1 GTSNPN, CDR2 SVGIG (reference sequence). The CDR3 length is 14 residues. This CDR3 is CAWAPGEGWETQYF. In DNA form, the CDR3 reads TGTGCCTGGGCCCCGGGGGAGGGTTGGGAGACCCAGTACTTC.

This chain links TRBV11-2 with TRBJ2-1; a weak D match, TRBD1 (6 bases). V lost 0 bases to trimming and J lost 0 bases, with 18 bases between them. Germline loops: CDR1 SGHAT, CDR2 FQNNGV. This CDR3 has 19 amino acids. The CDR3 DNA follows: TGTGCCAGCAGCTTAGATTTTCCGAACAGGGCGGGCTCCTACAATGAGCAGTTCTTC. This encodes CASSLDFPNRAGSYNEQFF.

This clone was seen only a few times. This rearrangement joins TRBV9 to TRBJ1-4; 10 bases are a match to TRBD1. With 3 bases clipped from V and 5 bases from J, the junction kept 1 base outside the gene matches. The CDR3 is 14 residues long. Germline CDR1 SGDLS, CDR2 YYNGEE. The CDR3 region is CASSADRGNEKLFF. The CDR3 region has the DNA TGTGCCAGCAGCGCGGACAGGGGGAATGAAAAACTGTTTTTT.

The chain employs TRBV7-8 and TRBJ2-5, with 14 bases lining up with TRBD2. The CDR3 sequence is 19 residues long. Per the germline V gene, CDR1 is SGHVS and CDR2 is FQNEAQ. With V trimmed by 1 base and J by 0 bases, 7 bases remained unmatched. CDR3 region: CASSLEGLAGEAHQETQYF. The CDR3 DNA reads TGTGCCAGCAGCTTAGAGGGACTAGCGGGAGAGGCGCACCAAGAGACCCAGTACTTC.

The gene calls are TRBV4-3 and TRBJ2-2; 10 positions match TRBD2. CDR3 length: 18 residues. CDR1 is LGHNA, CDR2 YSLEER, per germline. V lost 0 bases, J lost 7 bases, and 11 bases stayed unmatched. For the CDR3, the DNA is TGCGCCAGCAGCCAAGATGGGAGGGAGCGGGAGGGCCTCGGGGAGCTGTTTTTT. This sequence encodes CASSQDGREREGLGELFF.

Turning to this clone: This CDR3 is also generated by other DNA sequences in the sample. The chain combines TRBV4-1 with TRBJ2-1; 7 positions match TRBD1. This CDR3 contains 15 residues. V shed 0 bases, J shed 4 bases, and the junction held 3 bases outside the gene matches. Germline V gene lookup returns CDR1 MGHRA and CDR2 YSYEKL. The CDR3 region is CASSQDPGQYNEQFF. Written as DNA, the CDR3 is TGCGCCAGCAGCCAAGATCCGGGACAGTACAATGAGCAGTTCTTC.

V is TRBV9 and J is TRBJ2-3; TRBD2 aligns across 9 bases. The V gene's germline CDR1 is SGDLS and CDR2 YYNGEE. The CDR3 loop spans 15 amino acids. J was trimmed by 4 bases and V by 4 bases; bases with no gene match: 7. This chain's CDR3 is CASSPGTSLADTQYF. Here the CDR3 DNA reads TGTGCCAGCAGCCCGGGGACTAGCTTGGCAGATACGCAGTATTTT. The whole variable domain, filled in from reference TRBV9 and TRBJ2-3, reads DSGVTQTPKHLITATGQRVTLRCSPRSGDLSVYWYQQSLDQGLQFLIQYYNGEERAKGNILERFSAQQFPDLHSELNLSSLELGDSALYFCASSPGTSLADTQYFGPGTRLTVL.

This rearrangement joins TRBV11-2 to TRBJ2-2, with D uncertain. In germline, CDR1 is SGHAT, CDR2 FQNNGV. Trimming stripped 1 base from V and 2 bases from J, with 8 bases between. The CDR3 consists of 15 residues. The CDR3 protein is CASSLGVGNTGELFF. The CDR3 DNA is TGTGCCAGCAGCTTAGGGGTAGGAAACACCGGGGAGCTGTTTTTT.

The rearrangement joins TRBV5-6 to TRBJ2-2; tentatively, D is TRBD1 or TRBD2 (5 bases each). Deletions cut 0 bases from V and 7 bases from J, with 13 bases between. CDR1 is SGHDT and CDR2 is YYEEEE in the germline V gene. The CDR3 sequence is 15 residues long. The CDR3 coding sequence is TGTGCCAGCAGCTTGGGAGGGACCCGGTACGGGGAGCTGTTTTTT. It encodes CASSLGGTRYGELFF.

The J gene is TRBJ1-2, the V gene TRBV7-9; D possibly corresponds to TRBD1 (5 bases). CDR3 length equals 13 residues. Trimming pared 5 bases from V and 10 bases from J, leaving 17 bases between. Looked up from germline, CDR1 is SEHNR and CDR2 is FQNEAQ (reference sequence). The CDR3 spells CASSLGEILPYTF. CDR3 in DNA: TGTGCCAGCAGCCTAGGGGAAATACTTCCCTACACCTTC.

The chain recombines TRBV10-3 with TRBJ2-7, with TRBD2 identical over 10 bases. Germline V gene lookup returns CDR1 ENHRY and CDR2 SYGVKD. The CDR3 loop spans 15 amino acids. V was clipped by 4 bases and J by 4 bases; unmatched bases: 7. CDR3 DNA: TGTGCCATCAGTGTAGCGGGGGGCCCAACTTACGAGCAGTACTTC. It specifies CAISVAGGPTYEQYF.